The rows below give T cell receptor beta chains drawn from one sample of a study of blood T cell repertoires in COVID-19. Clones were read by immunoSEQ multiplex PCR, and TCRdb kept only the in-frame ones, dropping some. The table lists approximately 480,000 clones, roughly 89% of them singletons. Material: peripheral blood. The source is a man between 18 and 35 years old with COVID-19, enrolled during active disease. The CDR3 runs from the conserved cysteine through the conserved F or W. A D gene is named only where the DNA matches it firmly. Clone sizes are given selectively: once, few, many, or a class where the clone is expanded.

clone_size	v_call	d_call	j_call	cdr3_nt	cdr3_aa
.	TRBV11-3	TRBD2	TRBJ2-2	TGTGCCAGCAGTTCGGGAGGGCCCGGGGAGCTGTTTTTT	CASSSGGPGELFF
.	TRBV7-6	.	TRBJ1-2	TGTGCCAGCAGCCCTTATGACAGTGACTATGGCTACACCTTC	CASSPYDSDYGYTF
once	TRBV4-2	.	TRBJ2-7	TGTGCCAGCAGCCCATTAAACAGGGACGAGCAGTACTTC	CASSPLNRDEQYF
.	TRBV9	TRBD2	TRBJ2-5	TGTGCCAGCAGCATCACTGGGGCTAGCGGGAGGGAGACCCAGTACTTC	CASSITGASGRETQYF
.	TRBV12-3/TRBV12-4	.	TRBJ2-7	TGTGCCAGCAGATACGGAGACGAGCAGTACTTC	CASRYGDEQYF
.	TRBV4-2	.	TRBJ1-2	TGTGCCAGCAGCCTGACCGGGACAAAAAATGGCTACACCTTC	CASSLTGTKNGYTF
.	TRBV5-1	TRBD1	TRBJ1-4	TGCGCCAGCAGCTTGGAAGGGACAGGGCAAGAAAAACTGTTTTTT	CASSLEGTGQEKLFF
.	TRBV7-6	TRBD2	TRBJ2-3	TGTGCCAGCAGCTCGGGGGGGGGAGATACGCAGTATTTT	CASSSGGGDTQYF
.	TRBV2	.	TRBJ2-7	TGTGCCAGCAGTGAAGCGCATACCGGGGGATTACGCGAGCAGTACTTC	CASSEAHTGGLREQYF
.	TRBV9	.	TRBJ2-3	TGTGCCAGCAGCCCCTCGACTAGGCGAGATACGCAGTATTTT	CASSPSTRRDTQYF
few	TRBV7-2	TRBD2	TRBJ2-3	TGTGCCAGCAGTTTAAGCGGGGGGGCCACAGATACGCAGTATTTT	CASSLSGGATDTQYF
.	TRBV5-6	.	TRBJ2-2	TGTGCCAGCAGTTACACCAGGAACTCGAACACCGGGGAGCTGTTTTTT	CASSYTRNSNTGELFF
.	TRBV19	TRBD1	TRBJ1-5	TGTGCCAGTAGATCCCCAAGGGGGACAGGGCGTCCGGGGCAGCCCCAGCATTTT	CASRSPRGTGRPGQPQHF
.	TRBV27	.	TRBJ2-3	TGTGCCAGCAGTCCATCACGGGGTGTAGGGAGCACAGATACGCAGTATTTT	CASSPSRGVGSTDTQYF
.	TRBV6-1	.	TRBJ1-4	TGTGCCAGCAGTGAAGTGAACAGGGTCGGGACTAATGAAAAACTGTTTTTT	CASSEVNRVGTNEKLFF
.	TRBV5-1	TRBD2	TRBJ2-1	TGCGCCAGCAGCGACACTAGCGGGAGAGACAATGAGCAGTTCTTC	CASSDTSGRDNEQFF
.	TRBV6-2/TRBV6-3	.	TRBJ2-3	TGTGCCAGCAGTTTCCCGGGAGACCGACCAGATACGCAGTATTTT	CASSFPGDRPDTQYF
.	TRBV7-2	.	TRBJ1-3	TGTGCCAGCAGCTTTTTCCAGGGAGGAAACACCATATATTTT	CASSFFQGGNTIYF
once	TRBV2	.	TRBJ2-5	TGTGCCAGCAGTGAAGTACGGGTTGCCCAAGAGACCCAGTACTTC	CASSEVRVAQETQYF
.	TRBV6-1	.	TRBJ2-7	TGTGCCAGCAGTGAATCAGAGGGTATAGTCGTCCACGAGCAGTACTTC	CASSESEGIVVHEQYF
.	TRBV24-1	TRBD2	TRBJ2-1	TGTGCCACCAGTGACTCAACTAGCGGGAGGGGGAATGAGCAGTTCTTC	CATSDSTSGRGNEQFF
few	TRBV7-8	TRBD1	TRBJ1-2	TGTGCCAGCAGCTTAGAGGAAGAGGCAGGGGGTGGCTACACCTTC	CASSLEEEAGGGYTF
.	TRBV15	.	TRBJ2-7	TGTGCCACCAGCAGAGATCAGGTCGAGCAGTACTTC	CATSRDQVEQYF
.	TRBV6-5	TRBD2	TRBJ2-1	TGTGCCAGCAGTCCCTCGGGACTAGCGGGAGAGGTAGAGTTCTTC	CASSPSGLAGEVEFF
.	TRBV3-1/TRBV3-2	TRBD1	TRBJ2-2	TGTGCCAGCAGCCGCGGGACAGGGAGCGCCGGGGAGCTGTTTTTT	CASSRGTGSAGELFF
.	TRBV14	TRBD1	TRBJ1-5	TGTGCCAGCAGCCTGGACAGGGATCAGCCCCAGCATTTT	CASSLDRDQPQHF
once	TRBV2	TRBD1	TRBJ1-6	TGTGCCAGCAGATCACAGGGGGCGCATAATTCACCCCTCCACTTT	CASRSQGAHNSPLHF
few	TRBV30	.	TRBJ1-3	TGTGCCTGGAACCTGGGCAAAGGAAACACCATATATTTT	CAWNLGKGNTIYF
.	TRBV27	.	TRBJ1-1	TGTGCCAGCAGTTTTACCTCAGGGAACACTGAAGCTTTCTTT	CASSFTSGNTEAFF
once	TRBV5-1	.	TRBJ2-7	TGCGCCAGCAGCTTGGAGTCGTTCGGGGGTTTCGAGCAGTACTTC	CASSLESFGGFEQYF
.	TRBV14	.	TRBJ1-4	TGTGCCAGCAGCCACAGGGATTTGGGGGAAAAACTGTTTTTT	CASSHRDLGEKLFF
.	TRBV12-3/TRBV12-4	.	TRBJ2-5	TGTGCCAGCAGTTTAGTAGAAGGGAGGACCCAGTACTTC	CASSLVEGRTQYF
.	TRBV2	.	TRBJ1-4	TGTGCCAGCACAGGGATTGCTAATGAAAAACTGTTTTTT	CASTGIANEKLFF
.	TRBV2	TRBD1	TRBJ1-2	TGTGCCACCTCGAGGGGACAGGAACACTATGGCTACACCTTC	CATSRGQEHYGYTF
.	TRBV18	TRBD1	TRBJ1-2	TGTGCCAGCTCAGGGGACAGTGGGGGCCTCTATGGCTACACCTTC	CASSGDSGGLYGYTF
.	TRBV28	.	TRBJ1-5	TGTGCCAGCAGATCTGGACGGGGAGTCTCTCAGCCCCAGCATTTT	CASRSGRGVSQPQHF
.	TRBV24-1	TRBD1	TRBJ2-2	TGTGCCACCAGTGATCCACGGACAGGGGGCGACACCGGGGAGCTGTTTTTT	CATSDPRTGGDTGELFF
.	TRBV9	TRBD2	TRBJ2-1	TGTGCCAGCAGCGTAGTAAGCGGGGCCTACAATGAGCAGTTCTTC	CASSVVSGAYNEQFF
.	TRBV4-1	.	TRBJ1-5	TGCGCCAGCAGCCTAGCCCGGGGGCAGCCCCAGCATTTT	CASSLARGQPQHF
.	TRBV6-4	.	TRBJ2-1	TGTGCCAGCAGTGACAGAGATGCTACTGAGCAGTTCTTC	CASSDRDATEQFF
.	TRBV5-5	.	TRBJ2-4	TGTGCCAGCAGCCAGACAGGCGTAGCCAAAAACATTCAGTACTTC	CASSQTGVAKNIQYF
.	TRBV19	TRBD2	TRBJ2-3	TGTGCCAGTAGTCCATTGACTAGCGGGGGATTAGCAGATACGCAGTATTTT	CASSPLTSGGLADTQYF
.	TRBV5-1	.	TRBJ2-3	TGCGCCAGCAGCTTGGGACGGGGTGCAGATACGCAGTATTTT	CASSLGRGADTQYF
.	TRBV12-3/TRBV12-4	.	TRBJ2-4	TGTGCCACCTCCGACAGTAGCAAAAACATTCAGTACTTC	CATSDSSKNIQYF